This TCR beta chain was retrieved from a study of regulatory T cells in long-lasting Graves disease. Trimming removed 5 bases from V and 8 bases from J, with 7 bases in between. The CDR3 totals 11 residues. Construction of the TCR beta libraries employed iRepertoire HTBI primers in conjunction with Arm-PCR of CDR3 regions. Each CDR3 protein is one row after TCRdb ran MiXCR on the multiplex PCR reads. Altogether about 460,000 distinct CDR3 sequences are present, 12% to 15% being singletons, with the ten largest covering around a sixth. Only a few counts were recorded for this clonotype. Time point given: newly diagnosed GD, antithyroid drugs for less than 3 months. Preparation of the TCR library used RNA extracted from PBMCs. These sequences were also reported in another study, on T cells in Graves' hyperthyroidism and ophthalmopathy.

The sample in question was peripheral blood mononuclear cells (PBMCs), obtained at new diagnosis, from a patient treated with antithyroid drugs. This receptor was obtained from a woman aged 50 to 65 with Graves disease. This chain uses TRBV12-3 or TRBV12-4 with TRBJ2-1; D call uncertain. As DNA, the CDR3 is TGTGCCAGCAGTGACTCGTATGAGCAGTTCTTC. Translated, it gives CASSDSYEQFF.